Each of the 26 T cell receptor beta chains below was sequenced from the same sample in a study of T cells in tumors after PD-1 blockade (dated by TCRdb to between 2018 and 2021). The meaning of the sample's time point label: before anti-PD-1 therapy. Library creation used the immunoSEQ multiplex PCR assay. TCRdb stores this immuneACCESS table with in-frame sequences only. Part of the clones is absent; in the studies checked, under half of the shortfall reflects unresolved V genes, and no reason is known for the rest. The sample table shows some 11,000 clones, and less than 65% are seen once. The ten top clones hold roughly 16% of the sample. This material consisted of tumor tissue, taken before anti-PD-1 treatment. The receptors derive from a human donor with basal cell carcinoma.

This rearrangement joins TRBV3-1 (or the pseudogene TRBV3-2) to TRBJ2-7; 11 bases match TRBD2. J was trimmed by 2 bases and V by 1 base; bases with no gene match: 4. The CDR3 runs 16 residues. Germline V gene sequence: CDR1 LGHDT, CDR2 YNNKEL (reference sequence). CDR3 nucleotide sequence: TGTGCCAGCAGCCAAGGGTCTAGCGGGGGGACCTACGAGCAGTACTTC. Protein sequence: CASSQGSSGGTYEQYF.

The chain has TRBV2 and TRBJ1-5, with D hard to call. V dropped 2 bases and J dropped 1 base, with 9 bases sitting between them. The CDR3 extends over 15 amino acids. Germline CDR1 and CDR2: SNHLY and FYNNEI. In DNA form, the CDR3 reads TGTGCCAGCAGTGAAACAGCAAGAAGCAATCAGCCCCAGCATTTT. Amino acid sequence: CASSETARSNQPQHF.

The chain couples TRBV13 to TRBJ1-6; perhaps TRBD1 as D (5 bases). Deletions cut 4 bases from V and 4 bases from J, with 14 bases between. The CDR3 has 16 amino acids. Germline V lookup: CDR1 PRHDT, CDR2 FYEKMQ (reference sequence). The CDR3, as DNA: TGTGCCAGCAGCTCGGGGGGGTCAGCATATAATTCACCCCTCCACTTT. The encoded protein is CASSSGGSAYNSPLHF.

The chain recombines TRBV7-3 with TRBJ2-1, with TRBD2 identical over 8 bases. In germline, CDR1 is SGHTA, CDR2 FQGTGA. The CDR3 extends over 16 amino acids. The junction had 13 bases not matched to a gene; V was cut back by 5 bases and J by 7 bases. CDR3 region: CASSPRVAGLPNEQFF. In DNA, the CDR3 is TGTGCCAGCAGCCCCAGGGTAGCGGGGCTACCGAATGAGCAGTTCTTC.

This clone has a single count. CDR3 residues: CASSASSGGAGIQYF. CDR3 sequence (DNA): TGTGCCAGCAGCGCCTCTTCGGGGGGCGCAGGCATTCAGTACTTC. This sequence joins TRBV9 and TRBJ2-4, with D perhaps matching TRBD2 (7 bases). The V end was cut by 3 bases, the J end by 9 bases, with 19 bases between. CDR3 length: 15 amino acids. Germline lookup yields CDR1 SGDLS and CDR2 YYNGEE. Drawing the rest from reference TRBV9 and TRBJ2-4, the complete variable domain is DSGVTQTPKHLITATGQRVTLRCSPRSGDLSVYWYQQSLDQGLQFLIQYYNGEERAKGNILERFSAQQFPDLHSELNLSSLELGDSALYFCASSASSGGAGIQYFGAGTRLSVL.

This clone has a handful of counts. CDR3 amino acids: CAISETRGAETQYF. The CDR3 nucleotides read TGTGCCATCAGTGAGACCAGGGGGGCAGAGACCCAGTACTTC. The chain recombines TRBV10-3 with TRBJ2-5, with D possibly being TRBD1 (7 bases). The CDR3 consists of 14 residues. Germline CDR1 is ENHRY and CDR2 is SYGVKD. V was trimmed by 2 bases and J by 4 bases, leaving 11 bases between them.

The rearrangement uses TRBV30 and TRBJ1-5; D is perhaps TRBD1 (6 bases). Germline V gene sequence: CDR1 GTSNPN, CDR2 SVGIG (reference sequence). The CDR3 has 14 amino acids. V was cut by 2 bases and J by 5 bases, with 13 bases left in between. CDR3 sequence: CAWSMGAYDQPQHF. The CDR3 nucleotides read TGTGCCTGGAGTATGGGGGCGTACGATCAGCCCCAGCATTTT.

This clone turned up a few times. The chain joins TRBV6-2 or TRBV6-3 to TRBJ2-7; D gene unclear. V lost 6 bases and J 3 bases, leaving 15 bases between the germline ends. Germline V gene sequence: CDR1 MNHEY, CDR2 SVGEGT. This CDR3 is built from 14 residues. The CDR3 loop reads CASSSLGGDYEQYF. The CDR3 bases are TGTGCCAGCAGCTCGCTGGGCGGAGACTACGAGCAGTACTTC.

The CDR3 sequence: CAWSYGIWSGANVLTF. The CDR3 bases are TGTGCCTGGAGTTATGGGATCTGGTCTGGGGCCAACGTCCTGACTTTC. The chain has TRBV30 and TRBJ2-6; D not certain. Trimming removed 2 bases from V and 1 base from J, with 12 bases in between. CDR3 size: 16 residues. Germline CDR1 GTSNPN, CDR2 SVGIG (reference sequence). The full variable domain, with the rest looked up from reference TRBV30 and TRBJ2-6, is SQTIHQWPATLVQPVGSPLSLECTVEGTSNPNLYWYRQAAGRGLQLLFYSVGIGQISSEVPQNLSASRPQDRQFILSSKKLLLSDSGFYLCAWSYGIWSGANVLTFGAGSRLTVL.

The chain carries TRBV7-2 and TRBJ2-5, with D hard to call. This CDR3 is built from 14 residues. Germline CDR1 SGHTA, CDR2 FQGNSA. V was pared by 4 bases and J by 2 bases, with 11 bases between. CDR3 loop: CASSSAGLQETQYF. In DNA, the CDR3 is TGTGCCAGCAGCTCGGCTGGGCTTCAAGAGACCCAGTACTTC.

This clone has a handful of counts. CDR3 amino acids: CASMLQGDTQYF. DNA for the CDR3: TGTGCCAGTATGCTACAGGGAGATACGCAGTATTTT. The gene calls are TRBV19 and TRBJ2-3; maybe TRBD1 (6 bases). Germline-derived CDR1 and CDR2 are LNHDA and SQIVND (reference sequence). Trimming left V 7 bases short and J 5 bases short, with 10 bases between. The CDR3 spans 12 residues.

This clone appeared a few times. This chain connects TRBV14 to TRBJ2-7; TRBD1 aligns across 9 bases. The CDR3 has 15 residues. J gave up 4 bases and V 4 bases, and 8 bases lay outside the gene matches. Per germline, CDR1 SGHDN and CDR2 FVKESK. In DNA form, the CDR3 reads TGTGCCAGCAGCCGAGGACAGGGGAGTGGGTACGAGCAGTACTTC. Amino acid sequence: CASSRGQGSGYEQYF.

J is TRBJ2-2 and V is TRBV5-1; D might be TRBD2 (7 bases). CDR1 SGHRS and CDR2 YFSETQ come from the germline V gene. Between the trimmed V and J ends, which lost 4 bases and 2 bases, there was a span of 9 bases. The CDR3 is made up of 14 amino acids. The CDR3 DNA reads TGCGCCAGCAGCGGGGGGGCCAACACCGGGGAGCTGTTTTTT. This sequence encodes CASSGGANTGELFF.

V and J are TRBV5-1 and TRBJ2-7; D might be TRBD1 (7 bases). The V and J ends lost 0 bases and 2 bases respectively, with 18 bases between them. In germline, CDR1 is SGHRS, CDR2 YFSETQ. This CDR3 is 17 amino acids long. The CDR3 loop is CASSLALGQGGTYEQYF. Here the CDR3 DNA reads TGCGCCAGCAGCTTGGCTCTCGGGCAGGGGGGTACCTACGAGCAGTACTTC.

This clone has only one observation. The CDR3 nucleotides are TGTGCCAGCAGCTTATCGGCGTCCCCCTATGGCTACACCTTC. It is translated as CASSLSASPYGYTF. V is TRBV7-3 and J is TRBJ1-2; no clear D gene. The germline V gene has CDR1 SGHTA and CDR2 FQGTGA. This CDR3 spans 14 amino acids. Trimming cost V 2 bases and J 4 bases, with 11 bases left between them.

V usage is TRBV5-1 and J usage is TRBJ1-5; TRBD1 might be the D (5 bases). Germline values: CDR1 SGHRS, CDR2 YFSETQ. This CDR3 has 16 residues. Trimming removed 4 bases from V and 3 bases from J, with 17 bases in between. CDR3 in DNA: TGCGCCAGCAGCCCTGGAGCGGGGCGGGCCAATCAGCCCCAGCATTTT. Translating it yields CASSPGAGRANQPQHF.

The chain couples TRBV4-3 to TRBJ2-1, with 7 nucleotides matching TRBD1. Looked up from germline, CDR1 is LGHNA and CDR2 is YSLEER. The V and J ends lost 0 bases and 4 bases, in that order; junction bases with no gene match: 9. CDR3 length equals 17 residues. The CDR3 nucleotides read TGCGCCAGCAGCCAAGATCCCCCAGGGGGTGGGTACAATGAGCAGTTCTTC. The encoded protein is CASSQDPPGGGYNEQFF.

The chain recombines TRBV7-8 with TRBJ1-1; D is possibly TRBD1 (6 bases). Germline loops: CDR1 SGHVS, CDR2 FQNEAQ. V was cut by 4 bases and J by 1 base, with 19 bases left in between. The CDR3 consists of 17 residues. CDR3 nucleotides: TGTGCCAGCAGCTCTCTAGGTGGGGGCCCAGAGAACACTGAAGCTTTCTTT. Translating gives CASSSLGGGPENTEAFF. The variable domain in full, completed from reference TRBV7-8 and TRBJ1-1, reads GAGVSQSPRYKVAKRGQDVALRCDPISGHVSLFWYQQALGQGPEFLTYFQNEAQLDKSGLPSDRFFAERPEGSVSTLKIQRTQQEDSAVYLCASSSLGGGPENTEAFFGQGTRLTVV.

This clone was recorded once. The chain couples TRBV19 to TRBJ2-7; TRBD2 agrees at 11 bases. CDR1 is LNHDA and CDR2 is SQIVND in the germline V gene (reference sequence). CDR3 length: 15 residues. With V trimmed by 3 bases and J by 4 bases, 5 bases remained unmatched. In DNA, the CDR3 is TGTGCCAGTAGTATTCGGACTAGCGGGCTATACGAGCAGTACTTC. The encoded protein is CASSIRTSGLYEQYF.

The chain couples TRBV5-4 to TRBJ2-3; TRBD2 matches 9 bases. V shed 4 bases and J 5 bases; nucleotides not matched to a gene: 5. Germline V gene lookup returns CDR1 SGHNT and CDR2 YYREEE (reference sequence). The CDR3 sequence is 14 residues long. The CDR3 region has the DNA TGTGCCAGCAGCGGTAGCGGGGGATTAGATACGCAGTATTTT. Encoded protein: CASSGSGGLDTQYF.

The V call is TRBV6-2 or TRBV6-3, the J call TRBJ1-1; no firm D call. The V gene lost 0 bases and the J gene lost 1 base, with 6 bases spanning the gap. CDR3 length equals 14 residues. Germline V CDR1 and CDR2: MNHEY, SVGEGT. The CDR3 nucleotides read TGTGCCAGCAGTTACTCGAGCCAGAACACTGAAGCTTTCTTT. This sequence encodes CASSYSSQNTEAFF.

The rearrangement joins TRBV7-6 to TRBJ1-6, with D possibly TRBD1 on 6 matching bases. CDR3 size: 16 residues. Between the trimmed V and J ends, which lost 1 base and 10 bases, there was a span of 17 bases. Germline values: CDR1 SGHVS, CDR2 FNYEAQ. The CDR3 reads CASSLGAAGARSPLHF. CDR3 coding DNA: TGTGCCAGCAGCTTAGGAGCGGCAGGGGCTCGCTCACCCCTCCACTTT.

The rearrangement joins TRBV2 to TRBJ1-6, with D possibly matching TRBD1 (6 bases). This CDR3 has 16 amino acids. V dropped 2 bases and J dropped 6 bases, with 14 bases sitting between them. Germline assignment: CDR1 SNHLY and CDR2 FYNNEI. CDR3 sequence reads: CASSELAQGTNSPLHF. CDR3 DNA sequence: TGTGCCAGCAGTGAACTCGCACAGGGTACTAATTCACCCCTCCACTTT.

The chain joins TRBV30 to TRBJ2-1, with 7 bases matching TRBD1. The V segment lost 5 bases and the J segment 6 bases; nucleotides outside the gene matches: 10. CDR1 is GTSNPN, CDR2 SVGIG, per germline (reference sequence). The CDR3 runs 14 residues. The DNA for the CDR3 is TGTGCCTGGGATTCGACAGGGTTGGGCAATGAGCAGTTCTTC. Translating gives CAWDSTGLGNEQFF.

This clone is labeled medium-sized (0.01 to 0.1%). The chain links TRBV28 to TRBJ1-2; D is uncertain. Germline V gene data show CDR1 as MDHEN and CDR2 as SYDVKM. The CDR3 is made up of 14 amino acids. The V end lost 4 bases, the J end lost 2 bases, and 11 bases lay between the germline ends. Written as DNA, the CDR3 is TGTGCCAGCAGTTCATCCCCCCTCAACTATGGCTACACCTTC. Residues: CASSSSPLNYGYTF.

In the case of this clone: Germline is not matched at one junction end, which may reflect a read error. The J gene is TRBJ1-6, the V gene TRBV5-1, with D possibly TRBD1 on 6 matching bases. Germline V CDR1 and CDR2: SGHRS, YFSETQ. The CDR3 has 16 residues. CDR3 loop: CPSSRGRGAGNSPLHF. The CDR3 nucleotides read TGCCCCAGCAGCCGCGGGCGGGGGGCGGGAAATTCACCCCTCCACTTT.